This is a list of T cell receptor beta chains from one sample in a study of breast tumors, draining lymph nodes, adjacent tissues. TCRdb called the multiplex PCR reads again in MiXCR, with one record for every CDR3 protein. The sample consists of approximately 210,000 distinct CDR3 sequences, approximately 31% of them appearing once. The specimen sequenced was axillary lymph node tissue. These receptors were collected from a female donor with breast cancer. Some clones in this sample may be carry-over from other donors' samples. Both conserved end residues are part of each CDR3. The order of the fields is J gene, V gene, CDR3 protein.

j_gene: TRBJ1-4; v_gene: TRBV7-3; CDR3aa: CASRQTGASTRGKLFF
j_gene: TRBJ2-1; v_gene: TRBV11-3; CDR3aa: CASSRGTSGTTNEQFF
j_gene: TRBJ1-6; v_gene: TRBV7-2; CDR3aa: CASSSAGTVNSPLHF
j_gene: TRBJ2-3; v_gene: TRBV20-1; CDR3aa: CSARPGLLHTDTQYF
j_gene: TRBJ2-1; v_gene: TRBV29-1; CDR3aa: CSVEVPLGLLGHRSYNEQFF
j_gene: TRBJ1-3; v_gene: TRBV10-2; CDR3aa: CASSDPRLLGNTIYF
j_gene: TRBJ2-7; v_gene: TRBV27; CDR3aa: CASSTGRESSYEQYF
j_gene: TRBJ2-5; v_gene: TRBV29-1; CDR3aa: CSVAVQETQYF
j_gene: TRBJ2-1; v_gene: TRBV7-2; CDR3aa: CASSVADRVNEQFF
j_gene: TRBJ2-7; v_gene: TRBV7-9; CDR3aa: CASSLGGGLLEQYF
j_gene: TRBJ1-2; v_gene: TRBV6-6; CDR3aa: CASSHSRQGWGDYGYTF
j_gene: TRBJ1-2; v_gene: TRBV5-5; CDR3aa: CASSLGQGDYGYTF
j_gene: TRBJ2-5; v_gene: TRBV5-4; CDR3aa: CASSLWAGEETQYF
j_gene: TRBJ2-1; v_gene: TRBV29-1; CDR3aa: CSATPTTGTSLYSEQFF
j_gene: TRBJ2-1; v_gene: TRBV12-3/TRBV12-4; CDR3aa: CASSSSGTSYNEQFF
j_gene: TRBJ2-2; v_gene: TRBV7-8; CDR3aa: CASSLVQGFTGELFF
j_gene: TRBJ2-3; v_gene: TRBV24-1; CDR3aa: CATRSSTDTQYF